The clone carrying this TCR beta chain was counted a single time. The target antigen is unknown. A read error may be the cause here, since a much bigger clone is one base away. Quantitative molecular-barcoded 5'-RACE generated the TCR beta libraries. TCRdb reprocessed the 5' RACE reads via MiXCR and lists one record per CDR3 protein. The data show under 400,000 distinct CDR3 sequences, 11% seen once. This CDR3 comprises 13 residues. The sample comes from a study of CD8 T cells in ankylosing spondylitis. Broader study findings: For ankylosing spondylitis blood, a TCR beta motif of several highly homologous variants appeared characteristic. Significant enrichment of disease-linked clones was reported in matched ankylosing spondylitis synovial fluid. Existing reports had already noted some motif variants in reactive arthritis synovial fluid and blood.

The chain is built from TRBV12-3 or TRBV12-4 and TRBJ2-5; either TRBD1 or TRBD2 may fit D (5 bases each). The material sequenced was blood, either unsorted or a sorted T cell fraction (not recorded which). The origin of this receptor is a female donor with ankylosing spondylitis or in good health (not recorded which). CDR3 sequence: CASSLSGLGTQHF. The CDR3 DNA is TGTGCCAGCAGTCTCAGTGGGCTTGGGACCCAGCACTTC.